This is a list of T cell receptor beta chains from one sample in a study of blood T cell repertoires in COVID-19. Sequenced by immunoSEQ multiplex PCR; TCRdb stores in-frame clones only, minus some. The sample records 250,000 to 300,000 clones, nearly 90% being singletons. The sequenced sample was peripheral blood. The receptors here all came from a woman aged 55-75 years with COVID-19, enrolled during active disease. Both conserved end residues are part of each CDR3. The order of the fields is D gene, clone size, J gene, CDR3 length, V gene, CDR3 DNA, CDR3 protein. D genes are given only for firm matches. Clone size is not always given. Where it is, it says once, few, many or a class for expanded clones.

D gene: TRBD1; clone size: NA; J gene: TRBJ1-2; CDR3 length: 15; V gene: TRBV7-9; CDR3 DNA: TGTGCCAGCAGCTTAGACAGGGGGAACAACTATGGCTACACCTTC; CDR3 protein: CASSLDRGNNYGYTF
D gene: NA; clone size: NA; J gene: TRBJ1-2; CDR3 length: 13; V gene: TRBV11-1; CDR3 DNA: TGTGCCAGCAGCGGGGGCGGGAACTATGGCTACACCTTC; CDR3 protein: CASSGGGNYGYTF
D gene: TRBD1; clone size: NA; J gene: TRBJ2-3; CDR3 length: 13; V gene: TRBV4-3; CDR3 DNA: TGCGCCAGCAGCCAAGATCTACAGGGGGGCGGGTATTTT; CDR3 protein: CASSQDLQGGGYF
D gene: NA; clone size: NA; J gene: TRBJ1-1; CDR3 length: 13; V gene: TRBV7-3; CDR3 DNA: TGTGCCAGCAGCCCGACAGTGAACACTGAAGCTTTCTTT; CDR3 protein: CASSPTVNTEAFF
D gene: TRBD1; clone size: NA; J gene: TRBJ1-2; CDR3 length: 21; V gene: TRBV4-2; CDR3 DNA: TGTGCCAGCAGCCAGGCACATGTGGGGATACGTGGGACAGGGGTCTACTATGGCTACACCTTC; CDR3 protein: CASSQAHVGIRGTGVYYGYTF
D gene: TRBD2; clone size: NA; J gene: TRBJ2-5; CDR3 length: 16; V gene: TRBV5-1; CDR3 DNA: TGCGCCAGCACCGAACCACTAGCGGGGGGGCCCGAGACCCAGTACTTC; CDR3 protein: CASTEPLAGGPETQYF
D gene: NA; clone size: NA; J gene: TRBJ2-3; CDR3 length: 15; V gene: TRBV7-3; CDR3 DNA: TGTGCCAGCAGCTTACATCCCAGAAACACAGATACGCAGTATTTT; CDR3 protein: CASSLHPRNTDTQYF
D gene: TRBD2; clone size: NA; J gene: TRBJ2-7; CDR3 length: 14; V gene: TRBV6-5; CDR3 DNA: TGTGCCAGCATCCTAGCGGGGGGTTACGAGGAGCAGTACTTC; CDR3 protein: CASILAGGYEEQYF
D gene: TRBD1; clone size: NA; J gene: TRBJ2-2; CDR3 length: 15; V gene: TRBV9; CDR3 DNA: TGTGCCAGCAGCGTAGCTAAGGGGGCAGCCGGGGAGCTGTTTTTT; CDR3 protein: CASSVAKGAAGELFF
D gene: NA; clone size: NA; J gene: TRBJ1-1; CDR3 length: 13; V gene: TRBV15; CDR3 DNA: TGTGCCACCAGATTCGACTTCAACACTGAAGCTTTCTTT; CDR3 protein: CATRFDFNTEAFF
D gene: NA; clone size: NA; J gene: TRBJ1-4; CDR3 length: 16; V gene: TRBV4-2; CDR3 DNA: TGTGCCAGCAGCCCCGCGACGAGGGCAGATAATGAAAAACTGTTTTTT; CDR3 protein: CASSPATRADNEKLFF
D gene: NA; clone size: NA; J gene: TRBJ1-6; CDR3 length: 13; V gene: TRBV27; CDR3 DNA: TGTGCCACCGCATCGGGGGGTTCCACAACCCTCCACTTT; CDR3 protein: CATASGGSTTLHF
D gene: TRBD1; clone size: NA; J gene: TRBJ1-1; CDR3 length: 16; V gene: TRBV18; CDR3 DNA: TGTGCCAGCTCACCGACAGGGATGGGGGGTTACACTGAAGCTTTCTTT; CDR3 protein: CASSPTGMGGYTEAFF
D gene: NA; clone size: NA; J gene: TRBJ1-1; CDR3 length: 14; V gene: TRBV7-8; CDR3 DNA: TGTGCCAGCAGCTCCTCGACAGGGAACACTGAAGCTTTCTTT; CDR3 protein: CASSSSTGNTEAFF
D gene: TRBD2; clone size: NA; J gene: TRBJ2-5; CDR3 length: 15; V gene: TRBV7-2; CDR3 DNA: TGTGCCAGCAGCTCTGGACTAGCGCTCAGAGAGACCCAGTACTTC; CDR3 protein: CASSSGLALRETQYF
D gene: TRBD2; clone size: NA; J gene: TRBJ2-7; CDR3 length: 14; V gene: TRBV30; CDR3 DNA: TGTGCCTGGAGTTTGCCGGGACTACCCTACGAGCAGTACTTC; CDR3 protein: CAWSLPGLPYEQYF
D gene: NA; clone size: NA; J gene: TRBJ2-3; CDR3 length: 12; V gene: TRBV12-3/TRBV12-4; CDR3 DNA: TGTGCCAGCAGCCTACCCACAGATACGCAGTATTTT; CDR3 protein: CASSLPTDTQYF
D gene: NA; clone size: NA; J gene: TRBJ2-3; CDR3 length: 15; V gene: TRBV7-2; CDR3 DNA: TGTGCCAGCAGCTCACAGACCCAAAGCACAGATACGCAGTATTTT; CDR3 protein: CASSSQTQSTDTQYF
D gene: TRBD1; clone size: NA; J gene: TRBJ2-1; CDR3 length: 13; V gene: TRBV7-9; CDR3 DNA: TGTGCCAGCACCCGGTGGGGACAGCTGAAGCAGTTCTTC; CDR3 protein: CASTRWGQLKQFF
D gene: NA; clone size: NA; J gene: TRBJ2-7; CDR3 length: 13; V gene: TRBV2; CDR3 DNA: TGTGCCAGCAGTGCGACGGAGACCTACGAGCAGTACTTC; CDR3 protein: CASSATETYEQYF
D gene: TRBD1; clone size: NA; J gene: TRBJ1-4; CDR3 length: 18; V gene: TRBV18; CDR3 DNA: TGTGCCAGCTCACCAAGGGGACAGGGGGCGACCCTTAATGAAAAACTGTTTTTT; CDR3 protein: CASSPRGQGATLNEKLFF
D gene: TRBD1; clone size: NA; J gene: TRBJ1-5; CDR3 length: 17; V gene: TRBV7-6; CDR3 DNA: TGTGCCAGCAGCCCCCTACCGAGGGGGCCAAGCAATCAGCCCCAGCATTTT; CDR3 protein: CASSPLPRGPSNQPQHF
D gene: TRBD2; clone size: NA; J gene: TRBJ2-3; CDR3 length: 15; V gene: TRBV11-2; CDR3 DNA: TGTGCCAGCAGCAAAACTAGCGTCGACACAGATACGCAGTATTTT; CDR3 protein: CASSKTSVDTDTQYF
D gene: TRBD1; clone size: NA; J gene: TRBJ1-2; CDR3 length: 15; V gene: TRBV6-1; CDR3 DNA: TGTGCCAGCAGTGAAGTTTCGGGACAGAAGTCGGGCTACACCTTC; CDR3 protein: CASSEVSGQKSGYTF
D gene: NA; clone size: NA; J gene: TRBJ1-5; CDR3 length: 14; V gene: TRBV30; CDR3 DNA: TGTGCCTGGAGTGCCCATCAGGGCAGGCAGCCCCAGCATTTT; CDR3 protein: CAWSAHQGRQPQHF
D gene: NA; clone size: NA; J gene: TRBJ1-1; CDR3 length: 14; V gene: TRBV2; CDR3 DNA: TGTGCCAGCAGTGAACTAGGGAGGAACACTGAAGCTTTCTTT; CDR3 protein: CASSELGRNTEAFF
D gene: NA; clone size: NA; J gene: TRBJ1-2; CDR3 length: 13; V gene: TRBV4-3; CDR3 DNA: TGCGCCAGCAGCCAAGCAACAGGGAATGGCTACACCTTC; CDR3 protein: CASSQATGNGYTF
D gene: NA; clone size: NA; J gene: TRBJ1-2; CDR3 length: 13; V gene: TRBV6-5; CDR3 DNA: TGTGCCAGCACTAAAGACAGAAACTATGGCTACACCTTC; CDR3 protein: CASTKDRNYGYTF
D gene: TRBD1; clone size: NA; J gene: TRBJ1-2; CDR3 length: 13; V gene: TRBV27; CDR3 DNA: TGTGCCAGCAGTTCACAGGGGGGCTATGGCTACACCTTC; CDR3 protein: CASSSQGGYGYTF
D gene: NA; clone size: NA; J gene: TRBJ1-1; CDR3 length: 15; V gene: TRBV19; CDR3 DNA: TGTGCCAGTAGTGTTGTGGGGGGTGGGGACACTGAAGCTTTCTTT; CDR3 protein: CASSVVGGGDTEAFF
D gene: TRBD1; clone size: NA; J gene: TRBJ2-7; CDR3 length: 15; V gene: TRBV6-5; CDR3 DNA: TGTGCCAGCAGTTTCCGGGACAGAGGGGCCTACGAGCAGTACTTC; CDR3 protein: CASSFRDRGAYEQYF
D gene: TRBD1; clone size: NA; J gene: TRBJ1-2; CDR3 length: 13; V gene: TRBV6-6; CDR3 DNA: TGTGCCAGCAGTTCGAGACAGGGCAACGGCTACACCTTC; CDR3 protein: CASSSRQGNGYTF
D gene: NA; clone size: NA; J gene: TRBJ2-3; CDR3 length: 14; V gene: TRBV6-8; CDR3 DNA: TGTGCCAGCAGGACAGAGAAGAGCACAGATACGCAGTATTTT; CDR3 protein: CASRTEKSTDTQYF
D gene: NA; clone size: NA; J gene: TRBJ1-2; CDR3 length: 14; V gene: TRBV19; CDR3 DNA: TGTGCCAGTTCCGTGGGGGGGGATAACTATGGCTACACCTTC; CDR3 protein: CASSVGGDNYGYTF
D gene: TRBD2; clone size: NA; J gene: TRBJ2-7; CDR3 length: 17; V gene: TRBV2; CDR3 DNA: TGTGCCAGCAGCCCGTCACTGGGACTAGCGGGGTCCTACGAGCAGTACTTC; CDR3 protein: CASSPSLGLAGSYEQYF
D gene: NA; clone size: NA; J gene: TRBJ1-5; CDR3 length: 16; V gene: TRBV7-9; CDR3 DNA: TGTGCCAGCAGCTCTCTCCAGGGGAAGAGCAATCAGCCCCAGCATTTT; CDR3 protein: CASSSLQGKSNQPQHF
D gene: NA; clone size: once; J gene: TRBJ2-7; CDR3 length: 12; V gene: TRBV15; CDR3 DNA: TGTGCCACCAGCAGAGATACCTACGAGCAGTACTTC; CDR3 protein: CATSRDTYEQYF
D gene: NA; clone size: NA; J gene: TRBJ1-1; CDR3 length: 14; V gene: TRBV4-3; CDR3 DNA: TGCGCCAGCAGCCGCCCAGGGCAGGCAGTTGAAGCTTTCTTT; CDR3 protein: CASSRPGQAVEAFF
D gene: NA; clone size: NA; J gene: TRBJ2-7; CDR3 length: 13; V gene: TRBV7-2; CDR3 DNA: TGTGCCAGCAGCTTAGAAGGGGGGGGCGAGCAGTACTTC; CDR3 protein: CASSLEGGGEQYF
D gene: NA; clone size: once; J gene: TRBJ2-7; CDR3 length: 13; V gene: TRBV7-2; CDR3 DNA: TGTGCCAGCCGACAGGCCAGCTCCTACGAGCAGTACTTC; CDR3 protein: CASRQASSYEQYF
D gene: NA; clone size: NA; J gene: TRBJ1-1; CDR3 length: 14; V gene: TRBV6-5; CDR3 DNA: TGTGCCAGCAGTTACGGCAGTATGAACACTGAAGCTTTCTTT; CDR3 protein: CASSYGSMNTEAFF
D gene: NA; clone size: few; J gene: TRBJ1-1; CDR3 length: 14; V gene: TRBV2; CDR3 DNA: TGTGCCAGCAAAGCAGTGCCAGGTGGCACTGAAGCTTTCTTT; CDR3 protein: CASKAVPGGTEAFF
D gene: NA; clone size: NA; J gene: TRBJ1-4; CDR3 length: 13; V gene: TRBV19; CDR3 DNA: TGTGCCAGTCTGGGGGCGCCTAATGAAAAACTGTTTTTT; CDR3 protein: CASLGAPNEKLFF
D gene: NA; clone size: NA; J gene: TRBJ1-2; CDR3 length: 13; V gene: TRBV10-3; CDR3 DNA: TGTGCCATCAGGGAAGGGGAGGACTATGGCTACACCTTC; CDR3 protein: CAIREGEDYGYTF
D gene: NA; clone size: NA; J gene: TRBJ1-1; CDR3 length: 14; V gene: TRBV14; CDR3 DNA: TGTGCCAGCAAAGGCCTCGGGAGGAACACTGAAGCTTTCTTT; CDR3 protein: CASKGLGRNTEAFF
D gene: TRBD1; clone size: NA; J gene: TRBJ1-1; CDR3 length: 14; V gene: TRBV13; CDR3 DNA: TGTGCCAGCAGATCGGGACAGGGGTTCGCTGAAGCTTTCTTT; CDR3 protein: CASRSGQGFAEAFF
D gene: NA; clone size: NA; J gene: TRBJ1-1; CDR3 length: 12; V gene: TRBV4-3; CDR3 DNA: TGCGCCAGCAGCCAAGGGGAGACCCAAGCTTTCTTT; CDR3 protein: CASSQGETQAFF
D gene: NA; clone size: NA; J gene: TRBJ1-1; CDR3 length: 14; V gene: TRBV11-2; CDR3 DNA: TGTGCCAGCAGCTTAGTGCCCGGAGGGACTGAAGCTTTCTTT; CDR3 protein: CASSLVPGGTEAFF
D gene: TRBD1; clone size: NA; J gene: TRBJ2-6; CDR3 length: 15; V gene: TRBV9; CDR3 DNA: TGTGCCAGCAGCCAGGGGGCGCTCGGGGCCAACGTCCTGACTTTC; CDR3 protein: CASSQGALGANVLTF
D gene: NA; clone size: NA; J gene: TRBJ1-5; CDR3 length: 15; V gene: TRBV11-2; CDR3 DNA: TGTGCCAGCAGCCGATCAGGGATGGCGAATCAGCCCCAGCATTTT; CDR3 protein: CASSRSGMANQPQHF
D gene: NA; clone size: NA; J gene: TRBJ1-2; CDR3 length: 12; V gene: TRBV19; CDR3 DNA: TGTGCCAGTAGTTTTAGAGGTGATGGCTACACCTTC; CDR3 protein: CASSFRGDGYTF
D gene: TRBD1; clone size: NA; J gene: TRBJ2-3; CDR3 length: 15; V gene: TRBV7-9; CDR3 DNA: TGTGCCAGCAGCTCAGACAGGGTTCGGACAGATACGCAGTATTTT; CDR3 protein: CASSSDRVRTDTQYF
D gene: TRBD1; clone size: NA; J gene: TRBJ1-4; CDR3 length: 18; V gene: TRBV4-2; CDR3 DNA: TGTGCCAGCAGCCAGCGGGCTCGTACAGGGGCAACTAATGAAAAACTGTTTTTT; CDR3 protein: CASSQRARTGATNEKLFF
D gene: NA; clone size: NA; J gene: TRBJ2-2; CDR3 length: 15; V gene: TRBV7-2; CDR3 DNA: TGTGCCAGCAGCTTGATGTCCAGAAACACCGGGGAGCTGTTTTTT; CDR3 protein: CASSLMSRNTGELFF